This T cell receptor beta chain was captured by sequencing in a study of blood T cell repertoires in COVID-19. In the study overall: The United States, Italy and Spain were the sources of the acute and convalescent COVID-19 samples. T cells, B-cell-depleted T cells, or PBMCs supplied cDNA or gDNA.

As processed by the authors: Amplification with reference gene primers provided the estimates of nucleated cell counts. TCRdb's table, derived via immunoSEQ multiplex PCR, lists solely in-frame clones and lacks some. D and trimming come from the DNA, and the V and J calls and clone size come from that table. Of around 130,000 clones in the sample, roughly three quarters were seen once. The CDR3 has 16 residues. The V gene's germline CDR1 is SEHNR and CDR2 FQNEAQ (reference sequence). With V trimmed by 6 bases and J by 6 bases, 14 bases remained unmatched. This sequence joins TRBV7-9 and TRBJ2-3, with 8 bases lining up with TRBD1. The clonotype was recovered from a human donor in a cohort sampled during active COVID-19. What was sequenced was peripheral blood. In nucleotides, the CDR3 is TGTGCCAGCAGTAAAGGACAGGGTTCTTGGGAGGATACGCAGTATTTT. It encodes CASSKGQGSWEDTQYF.